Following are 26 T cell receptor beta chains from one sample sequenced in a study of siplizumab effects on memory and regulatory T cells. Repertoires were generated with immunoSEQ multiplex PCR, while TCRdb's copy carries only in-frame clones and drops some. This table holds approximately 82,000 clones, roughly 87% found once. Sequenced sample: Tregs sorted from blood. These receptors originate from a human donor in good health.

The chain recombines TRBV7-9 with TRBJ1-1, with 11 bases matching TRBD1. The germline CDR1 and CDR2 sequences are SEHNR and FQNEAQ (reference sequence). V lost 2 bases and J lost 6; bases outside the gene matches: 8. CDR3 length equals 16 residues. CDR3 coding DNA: TGTGCCAGCAGCTTAAGGACAGGGGGCTACGTGGCTGAAGCTTTCTTT. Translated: CASSLRTGGYVAEAFF.

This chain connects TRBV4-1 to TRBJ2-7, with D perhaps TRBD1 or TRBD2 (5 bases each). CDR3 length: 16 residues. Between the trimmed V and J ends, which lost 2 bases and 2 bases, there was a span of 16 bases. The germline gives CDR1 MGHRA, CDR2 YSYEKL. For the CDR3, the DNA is TGCGCCAGCAGCCAATTGGTAACTAGGGGTGCCTACGAGCAGTACTTC. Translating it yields CASSQLVTRGAYEQYF.

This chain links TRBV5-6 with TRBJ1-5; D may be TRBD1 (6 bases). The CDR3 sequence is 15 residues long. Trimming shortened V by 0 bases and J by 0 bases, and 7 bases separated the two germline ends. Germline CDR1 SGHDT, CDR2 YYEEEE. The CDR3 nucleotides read TGTGCCAGCAGCTTGGGACAGGCTAGCAATCAGCCCCAGCATTTT. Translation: CASSLGQASNQPQHF.

The CDR3 bases are TGCGCCAGCAGCGAGACGGCCATCTCCTACAATGAGCAGTTCTTC. Amino acid sequence: CASSETAISYNEQFF. The chain joins TRBV5-1 to TRBJ2-1; D unresolved. V was trimmed by 4 bases and J by 0 bases, leaving 11 bases between them. The CDR3 length is 15 residues. Germline assignment: CDR1 SGHRS and CDR2 YFSETQ.

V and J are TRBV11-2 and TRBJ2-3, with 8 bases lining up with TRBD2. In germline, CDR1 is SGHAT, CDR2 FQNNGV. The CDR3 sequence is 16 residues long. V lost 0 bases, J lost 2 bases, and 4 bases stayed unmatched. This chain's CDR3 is CASSLEAGETTDTQYF. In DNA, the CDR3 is TGTGCCAGCAGCTTAGAAGCGGGGGAAACCACAGATACGCAGTATTTT.

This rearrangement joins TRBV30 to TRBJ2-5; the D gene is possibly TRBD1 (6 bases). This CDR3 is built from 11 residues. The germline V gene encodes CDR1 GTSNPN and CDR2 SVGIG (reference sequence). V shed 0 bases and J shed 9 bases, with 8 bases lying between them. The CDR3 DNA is TGTGCCTGGAGTGTAAAGGGGGCCCAGTACTTC. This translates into CAWSVKGAQYF.

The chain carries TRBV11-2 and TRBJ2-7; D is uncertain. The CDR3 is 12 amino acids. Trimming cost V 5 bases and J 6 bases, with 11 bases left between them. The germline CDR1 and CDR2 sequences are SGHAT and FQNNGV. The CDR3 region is CASSQDRSEQYF. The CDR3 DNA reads TGTGCCAGCAGCCAAGATCGGAGCGAGCAGTACTTC.

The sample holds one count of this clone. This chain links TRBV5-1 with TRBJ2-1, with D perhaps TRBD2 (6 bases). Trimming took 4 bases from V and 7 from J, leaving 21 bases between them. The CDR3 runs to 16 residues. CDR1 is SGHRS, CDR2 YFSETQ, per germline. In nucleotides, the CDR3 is TGCGCCAGCAGCCCCCGCGGCGCGGGAAGAGGGAATGAGCAGTTCTTC. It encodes CASSPRGAGRGNEQFF.

This CDR3 reads CASSLVGDTQYF. The CDR3, as DNA: TGCGCCAGCAGCTTGGTTGGAGATACGCAGTATTTT. The chain employs TRBV5-1 and TRBJ2-3; D unclear. CDR1 SGHRS and CDR2 YFSETQ come from the germline V gene. Deletions cut 0 bases from V and 5 bases from J, with 4 bases between. The CDR3 runs to 12 residues.

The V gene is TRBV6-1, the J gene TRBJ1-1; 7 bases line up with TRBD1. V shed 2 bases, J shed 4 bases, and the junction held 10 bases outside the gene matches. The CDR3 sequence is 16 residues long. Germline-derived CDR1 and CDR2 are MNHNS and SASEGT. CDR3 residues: CASSERLGGGGTEAFF. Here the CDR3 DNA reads TGTGCCAGCAGTGAAAGACTAGGGGGCGGTGGCACTGAAGCTTTCTTT.

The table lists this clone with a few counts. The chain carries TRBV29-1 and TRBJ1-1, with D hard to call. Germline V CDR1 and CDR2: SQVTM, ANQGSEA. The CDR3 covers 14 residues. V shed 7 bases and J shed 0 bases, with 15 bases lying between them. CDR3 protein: CSALDPGMNTEAFF. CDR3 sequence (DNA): TGCAGCGCCCTGGACCCGGGGATGAACACTGAAGCTTTCTTT.

The CDR3 nucleotides are TGTGCCAGTAGTATTGGGGCCTCTGGAAACACCATATATTTT. Translating it yields CASSIGASGNTIYF. V usage is TRBV19 and J usage is TRBJ1-3; possibly TRBD1 for D (5 bases). This CDR3 spans 14 amino acids. Germline CDR1 LNHDA, CDR2 SQIVND (reference sequence). Trimming left V 3 bases short and J 0 bases short, with 6 bases between.

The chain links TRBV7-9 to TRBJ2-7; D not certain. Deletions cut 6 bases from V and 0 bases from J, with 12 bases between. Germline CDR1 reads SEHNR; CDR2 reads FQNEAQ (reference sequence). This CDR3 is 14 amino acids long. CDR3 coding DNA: TGTGCCAGCAGACAATATCCCGGCTCCTACGAGCAGTACTTC. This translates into CASRQYPGSYEQYF.

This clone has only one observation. This chain's CDR3 is CASSSPVGSYNEQFF. CDR3 coding DNA: TGTGCCAGCAGCTCCCCGGTTGGTAGTTACAATGAGCAGTTCTTC. The V call is TRBV7-9, the J call TRBJ2-1; D is undetermined. With 4 bases removed from V and 4 bases from J, the gap between germline ends came to 14 bases. The CDR3 contains 15 residues. Germline loops: CDR1 SEHNR, CDR2 FQNEAQ (reference sequence).

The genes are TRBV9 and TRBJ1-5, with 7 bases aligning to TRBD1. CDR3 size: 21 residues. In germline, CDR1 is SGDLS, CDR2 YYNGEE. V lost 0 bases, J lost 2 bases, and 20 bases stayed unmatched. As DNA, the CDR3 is TGTGCCAGCAGCGTAGTGTGTCAGGGGGAATATTGGCTATCTGGCAATCAGCCCCAGCATTTT. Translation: CASSVVCQGEYWLSGNQPQHF.

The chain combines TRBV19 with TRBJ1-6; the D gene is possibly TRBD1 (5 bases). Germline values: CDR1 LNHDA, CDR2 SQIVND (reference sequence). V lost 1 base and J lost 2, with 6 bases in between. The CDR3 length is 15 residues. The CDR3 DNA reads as TGTGCCAGTAGTATAGGGGGCACCTATAATTCACCCCTCCACTTT. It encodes CASSIGGTYNSPLHF.

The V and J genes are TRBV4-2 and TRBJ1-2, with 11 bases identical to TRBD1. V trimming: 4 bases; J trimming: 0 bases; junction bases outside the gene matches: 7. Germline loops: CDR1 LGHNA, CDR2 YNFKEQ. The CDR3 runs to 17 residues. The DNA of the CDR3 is TGTGCCAGCAGCCTTTGGACAGGGGGCCAAGCTAACTATGGCTACACCTTC. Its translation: CASSLWTGGQANYGYTF.

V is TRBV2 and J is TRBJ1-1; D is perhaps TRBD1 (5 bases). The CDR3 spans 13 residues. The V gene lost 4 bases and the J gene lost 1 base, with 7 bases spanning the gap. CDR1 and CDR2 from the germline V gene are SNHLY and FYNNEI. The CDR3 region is CASSGQGNTEAFF. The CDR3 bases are TGTGCCAGCAGTGGGCAGGGGAACACTGAAGCTTTCTTT.

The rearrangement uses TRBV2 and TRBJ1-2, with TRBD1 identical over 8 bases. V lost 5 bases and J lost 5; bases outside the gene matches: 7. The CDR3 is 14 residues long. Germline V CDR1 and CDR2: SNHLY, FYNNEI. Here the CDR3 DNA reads TGTGCCAGCAGTTCGGACAGGGATAGGTATGGCTACACCTTC. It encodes CASSSDRDRYGYTF.

The CDR3 sequence: CASSLGAPGQGAAGANVLTF. CDR3 nucleotide sequence: TGCGCCAGCAGCTTGGGGGCCCCGGGACAGGGGGCGGCTGGGGCCAACGTCCTGACTTTC. V and J are TRBV5-1 and TRBJ2-6, with 12 bases identical to TRBD1. Germline CDR1 is SGHRS and CDR2 is YFSETQ. The CDR3 runs 20 residues. J lost 2 bases, V lost 0 bases, and 9 bases had no gene match.

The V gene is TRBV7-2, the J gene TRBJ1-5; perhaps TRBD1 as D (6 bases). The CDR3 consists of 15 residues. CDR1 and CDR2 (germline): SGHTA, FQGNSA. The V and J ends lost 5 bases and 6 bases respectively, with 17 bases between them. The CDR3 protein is CASSAFSGGLQPQHF. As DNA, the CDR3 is TGTGCCAGCAGCGCATTTAGTGGGGGGCTTCAGCCCCAGCATTTT.

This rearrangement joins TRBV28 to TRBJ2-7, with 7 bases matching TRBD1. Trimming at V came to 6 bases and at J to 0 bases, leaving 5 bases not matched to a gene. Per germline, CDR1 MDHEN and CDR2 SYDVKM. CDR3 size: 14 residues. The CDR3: CASRPGQASYEQYF. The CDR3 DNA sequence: TGTGCCAGCAGACCCGGACAGGCCTCCTACGAGCAGTACTTC.

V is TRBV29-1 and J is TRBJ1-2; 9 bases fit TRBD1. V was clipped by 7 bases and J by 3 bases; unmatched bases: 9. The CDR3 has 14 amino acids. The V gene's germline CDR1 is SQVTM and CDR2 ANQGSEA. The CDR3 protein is CSAWGQGPDYGYTF. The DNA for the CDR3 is TGCAGCGCATGGGGACAGGGCCCGGACTATGGCTACACCTTC.

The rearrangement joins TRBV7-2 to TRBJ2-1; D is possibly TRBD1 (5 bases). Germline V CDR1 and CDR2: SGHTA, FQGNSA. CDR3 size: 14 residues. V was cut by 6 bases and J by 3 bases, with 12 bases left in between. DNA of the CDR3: TGTGCCAGCAGTCGACAGCCCTTCTACAATGAGCAGTTCTTC. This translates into CASSRQPFYNEQFF.

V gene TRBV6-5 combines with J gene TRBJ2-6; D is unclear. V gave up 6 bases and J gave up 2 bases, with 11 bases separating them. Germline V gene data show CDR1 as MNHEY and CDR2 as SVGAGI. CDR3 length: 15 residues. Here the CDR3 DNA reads TGTGCCAGCAGGCGGACCTTCACTGGGGCCAACGTCCTGACTTTC. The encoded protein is CASRRTFTGANVLTF.

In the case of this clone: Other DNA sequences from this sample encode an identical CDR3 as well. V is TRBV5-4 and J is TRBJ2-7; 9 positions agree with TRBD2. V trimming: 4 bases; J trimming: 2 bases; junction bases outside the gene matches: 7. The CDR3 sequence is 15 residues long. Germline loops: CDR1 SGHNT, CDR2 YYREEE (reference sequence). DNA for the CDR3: TGTGCCAGCAGCCTGTATGGCGGGGGGGCCTACGAGCAGTACTTC. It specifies CASSLYGGGAYEQYF. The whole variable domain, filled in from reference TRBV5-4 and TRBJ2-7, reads ETGVTQSPTHLIKTRGQQVTLRCSSQSGHNTVSWYQQALGQGPQFIFQYYREEENGRGNFPPRFSGLQFPNYSSELNVNALELDDSALYLCASSLYGGGAYEQYFGPGTRLTVT.